What follows are 25 T cell receptor beta chains derived from one specimen sequenced in a study of response to subunit inactivated influenza vaccine. TCRdb reprocessed the RT-PCR reads via MiXCR and lists one record per CDR3 protein. The table has under 950,000 distinct CDR3 sequences, 21% seen once. Sequenced here: PBMCs from blood, sampled about 5 days after vaccination. These receptors all come from a middle-aged man who received an inactivated influenza vaccine.

This clonotype was picked up a small number of times. The chain has TRBV28 and TRBJ1-1; TRBD1 matches 8 bases. V gave up 4 bases and J gave up 4 bases; unmatched junction bases: 8. From germline, CDR1 is MDHEN and CDR2 SYDVKM. The CDR3 has 15 amino acids. The CDR3 protein is CASSSHRGLGTEAFF. CDR3 DNA sequence: TGTGCCAGCAGTTCGCACAGGGGGTTGGGCACTGAAGCTTTCTTT. The full variable domain, with the rest looked up from reference TRBV28 and TRBJ1-1, is DVKVTQSSRYLVKRTGEKVFLECVQDMDHENMFWYRQDPGLGLRLIYFSYDVKMKEKGDIPEGYSVSREKKERFSLILESASTNQTSMYLCASSSHRGLGTEAFFGQGTRLTVV.

The table lists this clonotype with a few counts. V usage is TRBV10-3 and J usage is TRBJ2-2; unclear D gene. Germline V gene sequence: CDR1 ENHRY, CDR2 SYGVKD. This CDR3 is built from 12 residues. V was cut by 5 bases and J by 4 bases, with 5 bases left in between. The CDR3, as DNA: TGTGCCATCAGTTTGGGCACCGGGGAGCTGTTTTTT. This encodes CAISLGTGELFF.

The rearrangement uses TRBV28 and TRBJ1-5; 7 positions agree with TRBD1. Germline CDR1 is MDHEN and CDR2 is SYDVKM. This CDR3 has 13 residues. The V gene end was trimmed by 6 bases and the J gene end by 4 bases; junction bases not matched to a gene: 3. In DNA form, the CDR3 reads TGTGCCAGCAGGGGGACAGAAAATCAGCCCCAGCATTTT. Translated: CASRGTENQPQHF.

The chain carries TRBV5-1 and TRBJ1-1; tentative D call: TRBD1 (6 bases). This CDR3 is 14 amino acids long. Trimming removed 4 bases from V and 4 bases from J, with 14 bases in between. The germline CDR1 and CDR2 sequences are SGHRS and YFSETQ. CDR3 in amino acids: CASSLSQGVTEAFF. Here the CDR3 DNA reads TGCGCCAGCAGCCTTTCACAGGGTGTCACTGAAGCTTTCTTT. Full variable domain (remainder filled in from reference TRBV5-1 and TRBJ1-1): KAGVTQTPRYLIKTRGQQVTLSCSPISGHRSVSWYQQTPGQGLQFLFEYFSETQRNKGNFPGRFSGRQFSNSRSEMNVSTLELGDSALYLCASSLSQGVTEAFFGQGTRLTVV.

The chain combines TRBV6-5 with TRBJ2-7; a possible D gene is TRBD1 (6 bases). The V end lost 0 bases, the J end lost 4 bases, and 13 bases lay between the germline ends. Germline V gene data show CDR1 as MNHEY and CDR2 as SVGAGI. The length of the CDR3 is 15 residues. The CDR3 loop reads CASSYSSGAGYEQYF. CDR3 coding DNA: TGTGCCAGCAGTTACTCGTCAGGGGCTGGGTACGAGCAGTACTTC.

V is TRBV7-9 and J is TRBJ2-7; 9 positions match TRBD2. The CDR3 contains 15 residues. Germline CDR1 SEHNR, CDR2 FQNEAQ (reference sequence). V lost 1 base, J lost 3 bases, and 4 bases stayed unmatched. The CDR3 reads CASSLGTSAYYEQYF. CDR3 nucleotides: TGTGCCAGCAGCTTAGGGACTAGCGCCTACTACGAGCAGTACTTC.

CDR3 in amino acids: CASSLRGVGYEQYF. The CDR3 DNA reads as TGTGCCAGCAGTTTAAGAGGGGTGGGCTACGAGCAGTACTTC. The V gene is TRBV12-3 or TRBV12-4, the J gene TRBJ2-7; D is perhaps TRBD1 or TRBD2 (5 bases each). V was shortened by 2 bases and J by 3 bases, with 11 bases between the two germline ends. This CDR3 is 14 amino acids long.

The chain is built from TRBV7-2 and TRBJ2-3, with D hard to call. Germline V gives CDR1 SGHTA, CDR2 FQGNSA. Trimming took 2 bases from V and 3 from J, leaving 6 bases between them. The CDR3 consists of 13 residues. CDR3: CASSLYVTDTQYF. CDR3 coding DNA: TGTGCCAGCAGCTTATATGTGACAGATACGCAGTATTTT.

This clonotype was detected a few times. The V and J genes are TRBV12-3 or TRBV12-4 and TRBJ2-2; D might be TRBD2 (5 bases). The CDR3 runs to 13 residues. V was trimmed by 5 bases and J by 7 bases, leaving 11 bases between them. The CDR3 protein is CASSPGLVGELFF. The DNA for the CDR3 is TGTGCCAGCAGTCCAGGACTGGTCGGGGAGCTGTTTTTT.

This chain links TRBV7-2 with TRBJ2-5; the D is unclear. CDR1 is SGHTA and CDR2 is FQGNSA in the germline V gene. V shed 2 bases and J shed 5 bases, with 9 bases lying between them. The CDR3 extends over 13 amino acids. CDR3 region: CASSLKGLETQYF. The CDR3 nucleotides read TGTGCCAGCAGCTTAAAGGGTCTGGAGACCCAGTACTTC.

The chain combines TRBV20-1 with TRBJ2-2; no clear D. The V gene lost 6 bases and the J gene lost 6 bases, with 8 bases spanning the gap. Germline CDR1 reads DFQATT; CDR2 reads SNEGSKA (reference sequence). The CDR3 loop spans 11 amino acids. For the CDR3, the DNA is TGCAGTGCGGGCCGCTCCGGGGAGCTGTTTTTT. Encoded protein: CSAGRSGELFF.

Points on this clonotype: Compared with germline, one end of the junction differs, possibly owing to a read error. The gene calls are TRBV29-1 and TRBJ2-2, with 10 bases identical to TRBD2. The CDR3 runs to 14 residues. Germline CDR1 reads SQVTM; CDR2 reads ANQGSEA. The CDR3 protein is CSVEAGGPAGELFF. In DNA form, the CDR3 reads TGCAGCGTGGAAGCGGGAGGGCCGGCCGGGGAGCTGTTTTTT.

This chain joins TRBV24-1 and TRBJ2-7; 7 positions match TRBD1. The CDR3 totals 14 residues. Trimming took 3 bases from V and 3 from J; bases not matched to a gene: 4. Per the germline V gene, CDR1 is KGHDR and CDR2 is SFDVKD. CDR3 amino acids: CATSDPRTGYEQYF. The CDR3 region has the DNA TGTGCCACCAGTGATCCCAGGACAGGCTACGAGCAGTACTTC.

This clonotype was observed a few times. The genes are TRBV5-5 and TRBJ2-2; the D gene is possibly TRBD1 (6 bases). Germline CDR1 is SGHKS and CDR2 is YYEKEE (reference sequence). This CDR3 contains 16 residues. V lost 4 bases, J lost 3 bases, and 16 bases lay in between. CDR3 amino acids: CASSGKLGTYTGELFF. In DNA, the CDR3 is TGTGCCAGCAGCGGCAAGCTCGGGACATACACCGGGGAGCTGTTTTTT. The full variable domain, completed using reference TRBV5-5 and TRBJ2-2, is DAGVTQSPTHLIKTRGQQVTLRCSPISGHKSVSWYQQVLGQGPQFIFQYYEKEERGRGNFPDRFSARQFPNYSSELNVNALLLGDSALYLCASSGKLGTYTGELFFGEGSRLTVL.

This chain links TRBV20-1 with TRBJ2-4; 13 nucleotides agree with TRBD2. Germline V gene sequence: CDR1 DFQATT, CDR2 SNEGSKA (reference sequence). The CDR3 spans 17 residues. Germline trimming cut 4 bases from V and 0 bases from J; bases unmatched to any gene: 6. The DNA for the CDR3 is TGCAGTGCTATTCGACTAGCGGGGGGCCTAGCCAAAAACATTCAGTACTTC. This codes for CSAIRLAGGLAKNIQYF.

This clonotype was picked up a small number of times. The chain is built from TRBV6-1 and TRBJ2-4; 8 bases are shared with TRBD1. In germline, CDR1 is MNHNS, CDR2 SASEGT. The CDR3 loop spans 13 amino acids. J gave up 6 bases and V 6 bases, and 4 bases lay outside the gene matches. The chain's CDR3 is CASSRTGTNIQYF. CDR3 DNA: TGTGCCAGCAGCCGGACAGGGACAAACATTCAGTACTTC.

This clonotype showed up many times. The rearrangement links TRBV11-2 to TRBJ2-6; 8 bases align to TRBD2. Unmatched junction bases numbered 8, after V lost 1 base and J lost 3 bases. CDR1 is SGHAT and CDR2 is FQNNGV in the germline V gene. The CDR3 runs 18 residues. This chain's CDR3 is CASSLVSGIGGGANVLTF. CDR3 nucleotide sequence: TGTGCCAGCAGCTTAGTTAGCGGGATAGGCGGTGGGGCCAACGTCCTGACTTTC.

The rearrangement links TRBV12-3 or TRBV12-4 to TRBJ2-7; D might be TRBD1 (6 bases). V was shortened by 5 bases and J by 3 bases, with 14 bases between the two germline ends. The length of the CDR3 is 14 residues. DNA of the CDR3: TGTGCCAGCAGTGGGGGACAAAAGCTCTACGAGCAGTACTTC. Residues: CASSGGQKLYEQYF.

This clonotype appeared once. The chain uses TRBV6-2 or TRBV6-3 and TRBJ2-6; a weak D match, TRBD1 (6 bases). Germline CDR1 reads MNHEY; CDR2 reads SVGEGT. V gave up 5 bases and J gave up 3 bases, with 32 bases separating them. This CDR3 has 22 amino acids. CDR3 protein: CASSRLFRFHREVGYGANVLTF. CDR3 nucleotide sequence: TGTGCCAGCAGTCGCTTGTTCCGATTCCACAGGGAAGTAGGGTATGGGGCCAACGTCCTGACTTTC.

The CDR3 spells CASSLSNRETQYF. DNA for the CDR3: TGTGCCAGCAGCTTGTCCAACCGAGAGACCCAGTACTTC. The chain couples TRBV7-8 to TRBJ2-5; D remains unclear. Germline V lookup: CDR1 SGHVS, CDR2 FQNEAQ. With 3 bases removed from V and 4 bases from J, the gap between germline ends came to 9 bases. This CDR3 has 13 amino acids.

This clonotype has more than one count but fewer than ten. The chain carries TRBV7-2 and TRBJ2-5; D is ambiguous. The V gene's germline CDR1 is SGHTA and CDR2 FQGNSA. The V end lost 3 bases, the J end lost 5 bases, and 13 bases lay between the germline ends. This CDR3 has 14 residues. CDR3 residues: CASSLGGFLETQYF. The CDR3 nucleotides are TGTGCCAGCAGCTTGGGCGGATTTCTGGAGACCCAGTACTTC.

This clonotype showed up just a few times. The V call is TRBV15, the J call TRBJ1-2; 7 bases match TRBD1. CDR3 size: 14 residues. Losses at the gene ends were 5 bases for V and 4 bases for J; bases not matched to a gene: 7. Germline V gives CDR1 LNHNV, CDR2 YYDKDF (reference sequence). DNA of the CDR3: TGTGCCACCAGCCAGGGGGTAGTCGGCTATGGCTACACCTTC. Encoded protein: CATSQGVVGYGYTF.

The chain is built from TRBV6-2 or TRBV6-3 and TRBJ2-3; possibly TRBD1 for D (6 bases). The germline gives CDR1 MNHEY, CDR2 SVGEGT. The CDR3 contains 12 residues. Trimming cost V 8 bases and J 8 bases, with 14 bases left between them. CDR3 bases: TGTGCCAGCGGGGGCCAATCGGCTACGCAGTATTTT. It translates to CASGGQSATQYF.

The chain carries TRBV28 and TRBJ2-1; 9 bases are shared with TRBD2. V dropped 4 bases and J dropped 9; count of bases not matched to a gene: 7. In germline, CDR1 is MDHEN, CDR2 SYDVKM. The CDR3 is made up of 14 amino acids. CDR3 in amino acids: CASSWIAGVGEQFF. DNA of the CDR3: TGTGCCAGCAGTTGGATAGCGGGGGTTGGTGAGCAGTTCTTC. The variable domain in full, completed from reference TRBV28 and TRBJ2-1, reads DVKVTQSSRYLVKRTGEKVFLECVQDMDHENMFWYRQDPGLGLRLIYFSYDVKMKEKGDIPEGYSVSREKKERFSLILESASTNQTSMYLCASSWIAGVGEQFFGPGTRLTVL.

V usage is TRBV20-1 and J usage is TRBJ2-5; D remains unclear. With 6 bases removed from V and 9 bases from J, the gap between germline ends came to 14 bases. CDR3 length: 11 residues. Germline-derived CDR1 and CDR2 are DFQATT and SNEGSKA (reference sequence). CDR3 DNA sequence: TGCAGTGCCAATTACGGGCGACCCCAGTACTTC. Its translation: CSANYGRPQYF.